Below, 29 T cell receptor beta chains from the same sample are listed, as sequenced in a study of blood T cell repertoires in COVID-19. Method: immunoSEQ multiplex PCR; TCRdb's copy keeps in-frame clones and lacks some. Of 90,000 to 100,000 clones listed, roughly nine tenths are singletons. The specimen sequenced was peripheral blood. These receptors were obtained from a man in his sixties with COVID-19, enrolled during active disease.

This clone was recorded once. This rearrangement joins TRBV19 to TRBJ1-1; TRBD1 might be the D (6 bases). The CDR3 covers 13 residues. V was shortened by 11 bases and J by 1 base, with 14 bases between the two germline ends. The germline gives CDR1 LNHDA, CDR2 SQIVND (reference sequence). The CDR3 DNA reads TGTGCCGTCGGGACACGGGAGAACACTGAAGCTTTCTTT. Protein: CAVGTRENTEAFF.

The CDR3 DNA sequence: TGTGCCAGCATAACAAATAATCAGCCCCAGCATTTT. Translated, it gives CASITNNQPQHF. V is TRBV28 and J is TRBJ1-5; no clear D gene. Trimming took 7 bases from V and 4 from J, leaving 8 bases between them. This CDR3 is built from 12 residues. Germline loops: CDR1 MDHEN, CDR2 SYDVKM. Drawing the rest from reference TRBV28 and TRBJ1-5, the complete variable domain is DVKVTQSSRYLVKRTGEKVFLECVQDMDHENMFWYRQDPGLGLRLIYFSYDVKMKEKGDIPEGYSVSREKKERFSLILESASTNQTSMYLCASITNNQPQHFGDGTRLSIL.

This clone was seen just once. The chain uses TRBV7-9 and TRBJ1-2; tentatively, D is TRBD1 (5 bases). The V end was cut by 7 bases, the J end by 4 bases, with 13 bases between. The CDR3 is 13 residues long. Germline V CDR1 and CDR2: SEHNR, FQNEAQ (reference sequence). The CDR3 DNA reads as TGTGCCAGCACCCGGGGGGATAGCTATGGCTACACCTTC. Its protein is CASTRGDSYGYTF.

The chain carries TRBV5-1 and TRBJ2-3; 12 bases are shared with TRBD2. Germline loops: CDR1 SGHRS, CDR2 YFSETQ. The V segment lost 3 bases and the J segment 4 bases; nucleotides outside the gene matches: 6. This CDR3 is 16 amino acids long. This CDR3 reads CASSSRLAGVADTQYF. Written as DNA, the CDR3 is TGCGCCAGCAGCTCAAGACTAGCGGGAGTGGCAGATACGCAGTATTTT.

V is TRBV6-2 or TRBV6-3 and J is TRBJ2-6; 12 nucleotides align to TRBD2. The CDR3 sequence is 21 residues long. J was trimmed by 0 bases and V by 0 bases; bases with no gene match: 9. In germline, CDR1 is MNHEY, CDR2 SVGEGT. For the CDR3, the DNA is TGTGCCAGCAGTTACTCCCTGACTAGCGGGAGAGAGGTCTCTGGGGCCAACGTCCTGACTTTC. Protein product: CASSYSLTSGREVSGANVLTF.

The V and J genes are TRBV5-4 and TRBJ2-1, with TRBD2 identical over 9 bases. Germline V gene sequence: CDR1 SGHNT, CDR2 YYREEE (reference sequence). The length of the CDR3 is 13 residues. V gave up 10 bases and J gave up 7 bases; unmatched junction bases: 9. The DNA of the CDR3 is TGTGCCTTGCGGGGCGGGGGGGGAAATGAGCAGTTCTTC. Translated, it gives CALRGGGGNEQFF.

The chain uses TRBV11-3 and TRBJ2-3; TRBD1 matches 7 bases. Germline CDR1 is SGHNT and CDR2 is YENEEA. The CDR3 is 13 residues long. V was pared by 1 base and J by 8 bases, with 3 bases of the junction left unmatched. This chain's CDR3 is CASSLVGDSTQYF. The CDR3 region has the DNA TGTGCCAGCAGCTTAGTCGGGGACAGTACGCAGTATTTT. Supplemented by reference TRBV11-3 and TRBJ2-3, the full variable domain reads EAGVVQSPRYKIIEKKQPVAFWCNPISGHNTLYWYLQNLGQGPELLIRYENEEAVDDSQLPKDRFSAERLKGVDSTLKIQPAELGDSAVYLCASSLVGDSTQYFGPGTRLTVL.

The chain employs TRBV21-1 and TRBJ2-7; whether TRBD2, the table's D call, matches the DNA was not checked. TRBV21-1 is described as a pseudogene. The CDR3 totals 16 residues. In nucleotides, the CDR3 is TGTGCCAGCAGCAAATTTGGGACTAGCGGGCCCAAGTGGCAGTACTTC. It codes for CASSKFGTSGPKWQYF.

The chain uses TRBV27 and TRBJ1-2, with 7 nucleotides matching TRBD1. Germline CDR1 MNHEY, CDR2 SMNVEV (reference sequence). The ends lost 4 bases at V and 8 bases at J; junction bases unmatched: 7. The CDR3 extends over 13 amino acids. The CDR3 DNA sequence: TGTGCCAGCAGTTCAACAGGGGTGGCAGGCTACACCTTC. Translated: CASSSTGVAGYTF.

The V call is TRBV24-1, the J call TRBJ1-2; D is unclear. Germline CDR1 is KGHDR and CDR2 is SFDVKD. Trimming took 5 bases from V and 8 from J, leaving 11 bases between them. This CDR3 is 12 amino acids long. This chain's CDR3 is CATSVELGGYTF. The CDR3 nucleotides read TGTGCCACCAGTGTGGAGCTCGGCGGCTACACCTTC.

The chain employs TRBV19 and TRBJ2-7; TRBD1 matches at 7 bases. Germline CDR1 LNHDA, CDR2 SQIVND (reference sequence). The V gene end was trimmed by 1 base and the J gene end by 3 bases; junction bases not matched to a gene: 3. The CDR3 is 14 residues long. CDR3 in DNA: TGTGCCAGTAGTATAGGGACAGGTGTCTACGAGCAGTACTTC. It codes for CASSIGTGVYEQYF.

The chain combines TRBV21-1 with TRBJ1-4; no check of the table's D call, TRBD1, against the DNA was made. TRBV21-1 counts as a pseudogene. The CDR3 consists of 15 residues. The CDR3 DNA reads as TGTGCCAGCAGCAAAGAGGACAGATTTAATGAAAAACTGTTTTTT. This gives the protein CASSKEDRFNEKLFF.

The chain uses TRBV6-5 and TRBJ2-7, with TRBD1 identical over 11 bases. Per the germline V gene, CDR1 is MNHEY and CDR2 is SVGAGI. Trimming at V came to 4 bases and at J to 4 bases, leaving 9 bases not matched to a gene. This CDR3 comprises 16 residues. In DNA form, the CDR3 reads TGTGCCAGCAGTTCCCAACCGGGACAGGGGGGGTACGAGCAGTACTTC. Translating gives CASSSQPGQGGYEQYF.

This sequence joins TRBV10-2 and TRBJ2-1, with 10 bases matching TRBD2. Trimming removed 7 bases from V and 5 bases from J; junction bases left unmatched: 5. Germline CDR1 is WSHSY and CDR2 is SAAADI. CDR3 length equals 14 residues. This chain's CDR3 is CASKRTSGDNEQFF. CDR3 in DNA: TGCGCCAGCAAAAGGACTAGCGGAGACAATGAGCAGTTCTTC.

This clone occurred once. V is TRBV19 and J is TRBJ2-1; a possible D gene is TRBD1 (6 bases). V lost 4 bases and J lost 2, with 12 bases in between. The germline gives CDR1 LNHDA, CDR2 SQIVND (reference sequence). This CDR3 spans 15 amino acids. CDR3 DNA sequence: TGTGCCAGTAGTACTTTGGGGACAACCTACAATGAGCAGTTCTTC. Protein: CASSTLGTTYNEQFF.

This clone has a single count. The chain joins TRBV27 to TRBJ2-7; 7 nucleotides agree with TRBD2. V was pared by 6 bases and J by 3 bases, with 11 bases of the junction left unmatched. The CDR3 spans 15 residues. Germline loops: CDR1 MNHEY, CDR2 SMNVEV (reference sequence). CDR3 sequence reads: CASRDGEGLNYEQYF. The CDR3 region has the DNA TGTGCCAGCAGGGACGGGGAGGGACTGAACTACGAGCAGTACTTC.

The chain links TRBV4-1 to TRBJ2-1; D remains ambiguous. Looked up from germline, CDR1 is MGHRA and CDR2 is YSYEKL. CDR3 length equals 12 residues. Trimming took 2 bases from V and 9 from J, leaving 8 bases between them. The CDR3 region has the DNA TGCGCCAGCAGCCAACCTCCCAGTGAGCAGTTCTTC. This codes for CASSQPPSEQFF.

The chain couples TRBV5-4 to TRBJ1-1; D remains unclear. The V gene lost 1 base and the J gene lost 9 bases, with 10 bases spanning the gap. This CDR3 has 12 amino acids. Germline assignment: CDR1 SGHNT and CDR2 YYREEE (reference sequence). The CDR3 nucleotides read TGTGCCAGCAGCTTGCCGGGAGGGAAAGCTTTCTTT. Translated: CASSLPGGKAFF.

V gene TRBV24-1 combines with J gene TRBJ1-2; 8 bases are a match to TRBD1. Per germline, CDR1 KGHDR and CDR2 SFDVKD. Trimming took 4 bases from V and 1 from J; bases not matched to a gene: 7. This CDR3 contains 16 residues. The DNA of the CDR3 is TGTGCCACCAGTGACGACAGACAGGGGAATAACTATGGCTACACCTTC. Protein: CATSDDRQGNNYGYTF.

The V gene is TRBV19, the J gene TRBJ1-5, with D possibly being TRBD1 (6 bases). The ends were cut back, 7 bases at V and 5 bases at J, with 15 bases in the middle. CDR1 LNHDA and CDR2 SQIVND come from the germline V gene (reference sequence). This CDR3 contains 14 residues. CDR3 region: CASKQGNGDQPQHF. CDR3 nucleotides: TGTGCCAGTAAACAGGGAAATGGGGATCAGCCCCAGCATTTT.

V usage is TRBV30 and J usage is TRBJ2-7; tentatively, D is TRBD1 (5 bases). CDR1 and CDR2 from the germline V gene are GTSNPN and SVGIG (reference sequence). The CDR3 is 12 amino acids. Trimming left V 6 bases short and J 1 base short, with 10 bases between. CDR3 protein: CACTGTSYEQYF. In DNA, the CDR3 is TGTGCCTGCACAGGAACATCCTACGAGCAGTACTTC.

This clone was observed a few times. J is TRBJ1-6 and V is TRBV30; 8 bases are a match to TRBD1. CDR1 and CDR2 (germline): GTSNPN, SVGIG (reference sequence). The ends lost 1 base at V and 5 bases at J; junction bases unmatched: 1. The CDR3 totals 14 residues. CDR3 sequence: CAWSGGQDNSPLHF. CDR3 bases: TGTGCCTGGAGTGGGGGACAGGATAATTCACCCCTCCACTTT.

The genes are TRBV7-2 and TRBJ1-2; no reliable D call. Per the germline V gene, CDR1 is SGHTA and CDR2 is FQGNSA. V lost 3 bases to trimming and J lost 8 bases, with 16 bases between them. This CDR3 contains 14 residues. CDR3 in amino acids: CASSFSGAAGGYTF. The CDR3 nucleotides are TGTGCCAGCAGCTTCTCGGGCGCGGCGGGAGGCTACACCTTC.

V gene TRBV7-2 combines with J gene TRBJ1-1; D perhaps matches TRBD1 (6 bases). V was cut by 5 bases and J by 5 bases, with 12 bases left in between. Germline CDR1 reads SGHTA; CDR2 reads FQGNSA. The CDR3 has 13 amino acids. CDR3 amino acids: CASSPSGVTEAFF. As DNA, the CDR3 is TGTGCCAGCAGCCCCTCAGGGGTGACTGAAGCTTTCTTT.

This sequence joins TRBV11-3 and TRBJ1-2; D possibly corresponds to TRBD1 (5 bases). Germline assignment: CDR1 SGHNT and CDR2 YENEEA. This CDR3 is 14 amino acids long. V lost 4 bases to trimming and J lost 5 bases, with 14 bases between them. The CDR3 DNA follows: TGTGCCAGCAGCTCCCGTGGGGGGGGTTATGGCTACACCTTC. Translation gives CASSSRGGGYGYTF.

The J gene is TRBJ2-1, the V gene TRBV9; perhaps TRBD2 as D (5 bases). CDR1 is SGDLS and CDR2 is YYNGEE in the germline V gene. With 0 bases removed from V and 7 bases from J, the gap between germline ends came to 14 bases. This CDR3 region has 15 residues. The chain's CDR3 is CASSVEEEWRNEQFF. CDR3 sequence (DNA): TGTGCCAGCAGCGTAGAGGAGGAGTGGAGGAATGAGCAGTTCTTC.

This clone has just one count. The chain is built from TRBV7-3 and TRBJ2-7; 8 bases are shared with TRBD2. The CDR3 covers 14 residues. With 0 bases clipped from V and 6 bases from J, the junction kept 4 bases outside the gene matches. CDR1 is SGHTA, CDR2 FQGTGA, per germline. CDR3 DNA sequence: TGTGCCAGCAGCTTAACGGGAGCGGGAGCCGAGCAGTACTTC. Its protein is CASSLTGAGAEQYF.

The chain employs TRBV7-9 and TRBJ2-3; D possibly corresponds to TRBD2 (6 bases). V dropped 5 bases and J dropped 2 bases, with 11 bases sitting between them. Germline lookup yields CDR1 SEHNR and CDR2 FQNEAQ (reference sequence). CDR3 size: 14 residues. The CDR3 DNA sequence: TGTGCCAGCAGCCCGAGCGGGTTCACAGATACGCAGTATTTT. Amino acid sequence: CASSPSGFTDTQYF.

Only a few counts were recorded for this clone. The J gene is TRBJ2-2, the V gene TRBV24-1; maybe TRBD1 (5 bases). Germline assignment: CDR1 KGHDR and CDR2 SFDVKD. Trimming took off 2 bases at V and 5 bases at J, with 11 bases between the two ends. The CDR3 is 15 amino acids. CDR3 DNA: TGTGCCACCAGTGATTATGCAGGGCGAACCGGGGAGCTGTTTTTT. Its protein is CATSDYAGRTGELFF.